This is a list of T cell receptor beta chains from one sample in a study of vaccination and CD4 T cells after COVID-19. MiXCR, run by TCRdb on the PCR reads, gives a single entry per CDR3 protein. The sample lists fewer than 20,000 distinct CDR3 sequences; 60% to 80% were seen once. Sequencing was performed on CD4+ T cells from blood, taken before SARS-CoV-2 vaccination. Every receptor here comes from a human donor who had recovered from COVID-19. Both conserved end residues are part of each CDR3. D genes are given only for firm matches. Clone size is stated in some rows and not others, as once, few, many or a class when expanded.

NA,TRBV20-1,NA,TRBJ2-5,15,CSAPRPGSPQETQYF,TGCAGTGCCCCACGACCTGGATCCCCCCAAGAGACCCAGTACTTC
NA,TRBV20-1,NA,TRBJ2-3,17,CSARPPGHLTSTDAQYF,TGCAGTGCTAGACCTCCGGGACACCTAACTAGCACAGATGCGCAGTATTTT
NA,TRBV6-5,NA,TRBJ1-2,16,CASSYSRRDTAYGYTF,TGTGCCAGCAGTTACTCCCGGCGGGACACGGCCTATGGCTACACCTTC
NA,TRBV7-3,NA,TRBJ2-5,15,CASSLMGGPQETQYF,TGTGCCAGCAGCTTAATGGGCGGACCCCAAGAGACCCAGTACTTC
TRBD1,TRBV19,NA,TRBJ1-2,14,CASTHTQGAYGYTF,TGTGCCAGTACCCATACACAGGGGGCCTATGGCTACACCTTC
NA,TRBV2,NA,TRBJ1-1,13,CASSEARNTEAFF,TGTGCCAGCAGTGAGGCCAGGAACACTGAAGCTTTCTTT
NA,TRBV19,NA,TRBJ1-1,15,CASTYPRTGNTEAFF,TGTGCCAGTACCTACCCCCGGACCGGAAACACTGAAGCTTTCTTT
NA,TRBV7-8,few,TRBJ1-5,15,CASSSSYSNNQPQHF,TGTGCCAGCAGCTCTTCCTACAGTAACAATCAGCCCCAGCATTTT
TRBD2,TRBV6-4,once,TRBJ2-5,15,CASRGLAGCGETQYF,TGTGCCAGCAGGGGACTAGCGGGATGTGGGGAGACCCAGTACTTC
NA,TRBV28,NA,TRBJ2-1,16,CASSIIHRSPNNEQFF,TGTGCCAGCAGCATTATTCACAGGAGCCCCAACAATGAGCAGTTCTTC
TRBD1,TRBV5-4,few,TRBJ2-7,13,CASSLPDRGEQYF,TGTGCCAGCAGCTTACCGGACAGGGGTGAACAGTACTTC
TRBD2,TRBV7-8,NA,TRBJ2-5,14,CASSLSGGQETQYF,TGTGCCAGCAGTCTCAGCGGGGGGCAAGAGACCCAGTACTTC
NA,TRBV6-5,NA,TRBJ2-1,11,CASSYKDEQFF,TGTGCCAGCAGTTACAAGGATGAGCAGTTCTTC